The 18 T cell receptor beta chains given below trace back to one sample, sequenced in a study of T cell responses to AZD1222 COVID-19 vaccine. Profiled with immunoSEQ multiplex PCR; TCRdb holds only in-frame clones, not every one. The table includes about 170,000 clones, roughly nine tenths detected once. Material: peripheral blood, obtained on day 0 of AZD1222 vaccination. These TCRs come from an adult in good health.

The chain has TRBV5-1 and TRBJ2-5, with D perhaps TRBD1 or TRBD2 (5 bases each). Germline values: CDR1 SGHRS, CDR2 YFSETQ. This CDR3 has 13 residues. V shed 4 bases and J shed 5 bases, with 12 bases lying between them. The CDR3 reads CASSMGPSETQYF. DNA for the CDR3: TGCGCCAGCAGCATGGGACCCTCTGAGACCCAGTACTTC.

CDR3 region: CASSDRTSGSETQYF. CDR3 nucleotide sequence: TGTGCCAGCAGTGACAGGACTAGCGGGTCTGAGACCCAGTACTTC. V gene TRBV9 combines with J gene TRBJ2-5; TRBD2 matches 11 bases. This CDR3 contains 15 residues. V trimming: 5 bases; J trimming: 5 bases; junction bases outside the gene matches: 8. CDR1 and CDR2 (germline): SGDLS, YYNGEE. Together with reference TRBV9 and TRBJ2-5, the CDR3 gives the full variable domain: DSGVTQTPKHLITATGQRVTLRCSPRSGDLSVYWYQQSLDQGLQFLIQYYNGEERAKGNILERFSAQQFPDLHSELNLSSLELGDSALYFCASSDRTSGSETQYFGPGTRLLVL.

CDR3 coding DNA: TGCGCCAGCAGCCAAGGGTCAGGGGGCTTCTACGAGCAGTACTTC. This encodes CASSQGSGGFYEQYF. The chain has TRBV4-3 and TRBJ2-7; 8 bases are a match to TRBD1. Germline CDR1 and CDR2: LGHNA and YSLEER. After removal of 1 base from V and 3 bases from J, the junction contained 5 bases not matched to a gene. This CDR3 comprises 15 residues.

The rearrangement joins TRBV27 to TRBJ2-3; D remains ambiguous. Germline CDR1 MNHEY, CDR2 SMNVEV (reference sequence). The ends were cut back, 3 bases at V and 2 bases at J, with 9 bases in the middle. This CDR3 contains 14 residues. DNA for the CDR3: TGTGCCAGCAGTTTGAGTCCGGCCACAGATACGCAGTATTTT. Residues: CASSLSPATDTQYF.

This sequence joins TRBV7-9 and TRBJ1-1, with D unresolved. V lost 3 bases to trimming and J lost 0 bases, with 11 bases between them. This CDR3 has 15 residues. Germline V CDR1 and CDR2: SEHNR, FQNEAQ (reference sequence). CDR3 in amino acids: CASSFQGSMNTEAFF. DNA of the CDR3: TGTGCCAGCAGCTTTCAAGGGTCCATGAACACTGAAGCTTTCTTT.

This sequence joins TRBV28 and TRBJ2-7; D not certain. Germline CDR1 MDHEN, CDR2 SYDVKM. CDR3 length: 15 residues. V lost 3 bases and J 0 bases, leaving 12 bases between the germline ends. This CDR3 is CASSFNGFSSYEQYF. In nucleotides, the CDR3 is TGTGCCAGCAGTTTTAATGGCTTCAGCTCCTACGAGCAGTACTTC.

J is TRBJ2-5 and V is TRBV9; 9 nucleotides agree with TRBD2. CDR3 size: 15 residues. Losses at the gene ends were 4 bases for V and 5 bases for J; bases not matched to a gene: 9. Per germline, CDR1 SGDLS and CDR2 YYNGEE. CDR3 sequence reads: CASSLGGLASETQYF. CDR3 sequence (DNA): TGTGCCAGCAGCCTAGGGGGACTAGCATCGGAGACCCAGTACTTC.

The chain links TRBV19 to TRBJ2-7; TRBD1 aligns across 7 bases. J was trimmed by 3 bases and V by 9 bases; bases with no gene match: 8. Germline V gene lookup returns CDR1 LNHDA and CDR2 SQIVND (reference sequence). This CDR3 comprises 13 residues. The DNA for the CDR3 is TGTGCCAGGATAAAGGGACAGATCTACGAGCAGTACTTC. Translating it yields CARIKGQIYEQYF.

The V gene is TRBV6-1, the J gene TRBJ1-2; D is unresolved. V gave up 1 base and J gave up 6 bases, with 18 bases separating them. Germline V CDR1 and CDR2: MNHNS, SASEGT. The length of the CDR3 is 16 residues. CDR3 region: CASSEDTGAVIHGYTF. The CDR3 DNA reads TGTGCCAGCAGTGAAGACACGGGAGCTGTTATTCATGGCTACACCTTC.

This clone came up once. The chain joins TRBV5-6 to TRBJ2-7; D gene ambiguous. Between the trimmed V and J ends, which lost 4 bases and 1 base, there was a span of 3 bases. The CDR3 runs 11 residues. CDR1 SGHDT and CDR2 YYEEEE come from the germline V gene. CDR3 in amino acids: CASSASYEQYF. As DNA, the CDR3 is TGTGCCAGCAGCGCGTCCTACGAGCAGTACTTC.

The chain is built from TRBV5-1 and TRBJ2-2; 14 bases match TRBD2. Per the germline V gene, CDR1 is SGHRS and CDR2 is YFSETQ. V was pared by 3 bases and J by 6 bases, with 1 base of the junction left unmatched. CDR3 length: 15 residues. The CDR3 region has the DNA TGCGCCAGCAGCTCGACTAGCGGGGGGGCCGGGGAGCTGTTTTTT. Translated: CASSSTSGGAGELFF.

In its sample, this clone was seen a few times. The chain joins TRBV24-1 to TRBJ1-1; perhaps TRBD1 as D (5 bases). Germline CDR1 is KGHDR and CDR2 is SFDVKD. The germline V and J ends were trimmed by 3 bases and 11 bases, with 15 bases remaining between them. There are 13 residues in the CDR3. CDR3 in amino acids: CATSDSGGGRAFF. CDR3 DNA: TGTGCCACCAGTGATAGCGGGGGAGGAAGGGCTTTCTTT.

CDR3 sequence (DNA): TGTGCCAGCAGCGCAGGGGCACGGAACACTGAAGCTTTCTTT. Its translation is CASSAGARNTEAFF. The chain has TRBV7-3 and TRBJ1-1; weak D call: TRBD1 (6 bases). Between the trimmed V and J ends, which lost 5 bases and 1 base, there was a span of 11 bases. CDR3 length: 14 residues. Germline CDR1 SGHTA, CDR2 FQGTGA.

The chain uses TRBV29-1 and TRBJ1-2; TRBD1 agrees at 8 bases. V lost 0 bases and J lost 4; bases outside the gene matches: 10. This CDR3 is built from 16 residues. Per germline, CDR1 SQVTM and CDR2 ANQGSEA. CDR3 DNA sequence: TGCAGCGTTGAAGAAAGGGGGCTAGGACAGGGCTATGGCTACACCTTC. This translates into CSVEERGLGQGYGYTF.

The CDR3 spells CASSQGRVGAYTF. The DNA for the CDR3 is TGTGCCAGCAGCCAGGGCAGGGTAGGCGCCTACACCTTC. This sequence joins TRBV3-1 (or the pseudogene TRBV3-2) and TRBJ1-2, with TRBD1 as a possible D gene (5 bases). CDR3 length: 13 amino acids. Trimming pared 3 bases from V and 10 bases from J, leaving 15 bases between. Germline-derived CDR1 and CDR2 are LGHDT and YNNKEL (reference sequence).

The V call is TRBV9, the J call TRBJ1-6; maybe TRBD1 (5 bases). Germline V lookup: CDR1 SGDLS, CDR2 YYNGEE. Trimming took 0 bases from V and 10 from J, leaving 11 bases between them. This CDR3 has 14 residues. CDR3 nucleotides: TGTGCCAGCAGCGTAGCAGGGTCGGAATCACCCCTCCACTTT. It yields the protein CASSVAGSESPLHF.

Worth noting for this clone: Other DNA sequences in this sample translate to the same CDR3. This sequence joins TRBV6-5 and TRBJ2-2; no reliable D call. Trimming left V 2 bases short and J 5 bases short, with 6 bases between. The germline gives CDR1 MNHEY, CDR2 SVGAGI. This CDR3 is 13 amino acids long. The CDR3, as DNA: TGTGCCAGCAGTTACCCTGGGACCGGGGAGCTGTTTTTT. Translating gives CASSYPGTGELFF.

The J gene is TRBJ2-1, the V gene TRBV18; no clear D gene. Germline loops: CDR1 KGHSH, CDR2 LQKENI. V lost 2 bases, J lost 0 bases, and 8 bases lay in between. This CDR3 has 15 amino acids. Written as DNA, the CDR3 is TGTGCCAGCTCACCAATGGCGAGCTCCTACAATGAGCAGTTCTTC. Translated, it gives CASSPMASSYNEQFF.